This T cell receptor (beta chain) was recorded in a study of blood T cell repertoires in COVID-19. About the research overall: Spain, Italy and the United States supplied samples that represented acute and convalescent COVID-19. T cells, B-cell-depleted T cells, or PBMCs supplied cDNA or gDNA.

Study processing details: From reference gene primer amplification, estimates of nucleated cell counts were derived. Clones were sequenced by immunoSEQ multiplex PCR, and TCRdb holds only the in-frame ones, with some missing. V, J and clone size are taken as reported in that table, and D and trimming were inferred from the DNA itself. The table records about 180,000 clones, over 75% of them present only once. The ends lost 1 base at V and 0 bases at J; junction bases unmatched: 3. Germline values: CDR1 SGHTA, CDR2 FQGNSA. There are 15 residues in the CDR3. This chain uses TRBV7-2 with TRBJ2-7; 7 positions match TRBD2. The receptor was isolated from a woman between 65 and 79 years old with acute or convalescent COVID-19. The sequencing sample was made of peripheral blood. DNA for the CDR3: TGTGCCAGCAGCTTAGTCGGCGGGAGCTCCTACGAGCAGTACTTC. Encoded protein: CASSLVGGSSYEQYF.